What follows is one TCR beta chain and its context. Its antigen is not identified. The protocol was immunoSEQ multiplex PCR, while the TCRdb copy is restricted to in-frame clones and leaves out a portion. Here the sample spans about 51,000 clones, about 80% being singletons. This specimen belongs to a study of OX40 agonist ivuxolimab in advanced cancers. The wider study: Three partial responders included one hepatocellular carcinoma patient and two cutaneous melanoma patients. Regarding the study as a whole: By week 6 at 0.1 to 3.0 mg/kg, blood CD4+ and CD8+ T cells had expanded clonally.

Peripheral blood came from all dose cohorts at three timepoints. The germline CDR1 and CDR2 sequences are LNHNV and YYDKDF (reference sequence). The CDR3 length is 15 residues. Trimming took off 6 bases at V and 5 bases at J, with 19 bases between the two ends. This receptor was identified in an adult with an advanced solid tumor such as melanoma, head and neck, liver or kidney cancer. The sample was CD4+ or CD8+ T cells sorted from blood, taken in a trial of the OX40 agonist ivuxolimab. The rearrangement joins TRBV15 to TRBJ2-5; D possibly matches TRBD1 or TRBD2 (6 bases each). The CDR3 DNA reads TGTGCCACCAGGCCTGGGACGGGGGCCGCGGAGACCCAGTACTTC. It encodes CATRPGTGAAETQYF.